Included here is one T cell receptor (beta chain) sequence, with context. This specimen comes from a study of blood T cell repertoires in COVID-19. Study-wide context: T cells, B-cell-depleted T cells, or PBMCs supplied cDNA or gDNA.

CDR1 and CDR2 (germline): SGDLS, YYNGEE. This CDR3 region has 14 residues. V lost 3 bases and J lost 5, with 12 bases in between. Method: immunoSEQ multiplex PCR; TCRdb's copy keeps in-frame clones and lacks some. This sample has approximately 200,000 clones, with approximately 81% found just once. The sequenced sample consisted of peripheral blood. The origin of this receptor is a man in his forties or fifties who had recovered from COVID-19. This chain links TRBV9 with TRBJ2-1, with D possibly TRBD1 on 6 matching bases. CDR3 in amino acids: CASSDRTADNEQFF. The CDR3 DNA is TGTGCCAGCAGCGACCGGACAGCAGACAATGAGCAGTTCTTC.